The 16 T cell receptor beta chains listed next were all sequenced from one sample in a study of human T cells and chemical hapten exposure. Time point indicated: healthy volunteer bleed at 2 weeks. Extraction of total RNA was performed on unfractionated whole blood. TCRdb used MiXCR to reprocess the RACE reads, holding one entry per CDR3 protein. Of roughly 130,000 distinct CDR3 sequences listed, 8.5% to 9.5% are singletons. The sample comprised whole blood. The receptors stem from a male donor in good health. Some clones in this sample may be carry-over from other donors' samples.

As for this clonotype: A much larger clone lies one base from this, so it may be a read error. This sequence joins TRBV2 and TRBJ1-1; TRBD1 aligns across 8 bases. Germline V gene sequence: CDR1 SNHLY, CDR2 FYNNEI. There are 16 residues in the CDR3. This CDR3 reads CVSSEGQGAGDTEAFF. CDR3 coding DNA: TGTGTCAGCAGTGAGGGTCAGGGGGCCGGGGACACTGAAGCTTTCTTT.

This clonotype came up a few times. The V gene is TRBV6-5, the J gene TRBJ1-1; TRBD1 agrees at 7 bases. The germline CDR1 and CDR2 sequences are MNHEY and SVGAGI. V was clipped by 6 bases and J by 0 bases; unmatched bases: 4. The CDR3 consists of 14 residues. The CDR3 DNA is TGTGCCAGCAGGTTGACAGGGATGAACACTGAAGCTTTCTTT. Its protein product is CASRLTGMNTEAFF.

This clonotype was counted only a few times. CDR3 DNA: TGCAGCGTTGAAGCCGGTCGTGGAGCGGGTGGGACCTACGAGCAGTACTTC. Residues: CSVEAGRGAGGTYEQYF. V usage is TRBV29-1 and J usage is TRBJ2-7; tentatively, D is TRBD2 (6 bases). CDR1 is SQVTM, CDR2 ANQGSEA, per germline. Trimming stripped 1 base from V and 2 bases from J, with 21 bases between. CDR3 length equals 17 residues.

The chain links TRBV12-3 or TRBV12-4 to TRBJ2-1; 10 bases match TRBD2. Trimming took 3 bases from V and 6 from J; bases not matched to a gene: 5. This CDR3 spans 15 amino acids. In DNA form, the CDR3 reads TGTGCCAGCAGTTTTGGTACTAGCGGGGTCAATGAGCAGTTCTTC. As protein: CASSFGTSGVNEQFF.

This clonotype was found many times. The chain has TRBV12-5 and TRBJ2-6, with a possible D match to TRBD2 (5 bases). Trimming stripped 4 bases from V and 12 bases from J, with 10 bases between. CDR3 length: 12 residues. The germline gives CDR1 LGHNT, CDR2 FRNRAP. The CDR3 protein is CASGWTFGVLTF. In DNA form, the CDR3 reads TGTGCTAGTGGTTGGACTTTTGGCGTCCTGACTTTC.

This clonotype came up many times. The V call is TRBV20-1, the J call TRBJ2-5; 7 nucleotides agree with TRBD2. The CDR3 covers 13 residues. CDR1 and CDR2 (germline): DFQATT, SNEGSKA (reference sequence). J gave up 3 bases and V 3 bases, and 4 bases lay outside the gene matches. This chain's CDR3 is CSASSTSKETQYF. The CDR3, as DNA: TGCAGTGCTAGTTCGACTAGCAAAGAGACCCAGTACTTC.

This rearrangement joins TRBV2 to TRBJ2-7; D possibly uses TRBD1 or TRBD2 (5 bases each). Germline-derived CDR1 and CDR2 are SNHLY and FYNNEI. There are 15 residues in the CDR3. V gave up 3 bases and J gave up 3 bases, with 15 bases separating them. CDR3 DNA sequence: TGTGCCAGCAGTGAGGGCCAGGGAGAAAACTACGAGCAGTACTTC. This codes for CASSEGQGENYEQYF.

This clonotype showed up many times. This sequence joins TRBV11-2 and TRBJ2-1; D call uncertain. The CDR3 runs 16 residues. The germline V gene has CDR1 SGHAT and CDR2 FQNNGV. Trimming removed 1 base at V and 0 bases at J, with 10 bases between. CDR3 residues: CASSLAIQSSYNEQFF. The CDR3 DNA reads TGTGCCAGCAGCTTAGCTATCCAGAGCTCCTACAATGAGCAGTTCTTC.

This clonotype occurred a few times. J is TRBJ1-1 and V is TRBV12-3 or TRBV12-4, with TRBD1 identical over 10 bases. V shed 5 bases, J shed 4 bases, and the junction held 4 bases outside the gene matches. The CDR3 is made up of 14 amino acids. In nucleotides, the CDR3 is TGTGCCAGCAGTCCAAGGGACAGGGGCACTGAAGCTTTCTTT. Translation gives CASSPRDRGTEAFF.

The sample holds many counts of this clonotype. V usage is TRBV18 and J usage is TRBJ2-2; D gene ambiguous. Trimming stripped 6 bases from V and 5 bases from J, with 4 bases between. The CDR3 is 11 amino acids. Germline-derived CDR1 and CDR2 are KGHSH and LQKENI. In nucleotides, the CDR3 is TGTGCCAGCTCGGAGACCGGGGAGCTGTTTTTT. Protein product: CASSETGELFF.

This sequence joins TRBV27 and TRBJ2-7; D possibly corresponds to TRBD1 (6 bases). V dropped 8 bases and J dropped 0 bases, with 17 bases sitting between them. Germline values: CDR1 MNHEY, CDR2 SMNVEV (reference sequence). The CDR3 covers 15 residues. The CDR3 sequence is CASFHRTDLSYEQYF. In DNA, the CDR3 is TGTGCCAGCTTCCACCGGACAGACCTCTCCTACGAGCAGTACTTC.

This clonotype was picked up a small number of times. The CDR3 spells CASSSPGTGDTEAFF. The CDR3 coding sequence is TGTGCCAGCAGCTCCCCCGGGACAGGGGACACTGAAGCTTTCTTT. The chain has TRBV7-3 and TRBJ1-1; 10 bases are a match to TRBD1. Germline assignment: CDR1 SGHTA and CDR2 FQGTGA. This CDR3 has 15 amino acids. V trimming: 4 bases; J trimming: 3 bases; junction bases outside the gene matches: 5. The entire variable domain, with the rest obtained from reference TRBV7-3 and TRBJ1-1, is as follows: GAGVSQTPSNKVTEKGKYVELRCDPISGHTALYWYRQSLGQGPEFLIYFQGTGAADDSGLPNDRFFAVRPEGSVSTLKIQRTERGDSAVYLCASSSPGTGDTEAFFGQGTRLTVV.

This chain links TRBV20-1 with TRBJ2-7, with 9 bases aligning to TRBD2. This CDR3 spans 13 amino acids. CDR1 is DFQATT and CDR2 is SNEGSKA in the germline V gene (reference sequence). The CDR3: CIATSGQTYEQYF. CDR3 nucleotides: TGCATTGCAACTAGCGGGCAGACCTACGAGCAGTACTTC.

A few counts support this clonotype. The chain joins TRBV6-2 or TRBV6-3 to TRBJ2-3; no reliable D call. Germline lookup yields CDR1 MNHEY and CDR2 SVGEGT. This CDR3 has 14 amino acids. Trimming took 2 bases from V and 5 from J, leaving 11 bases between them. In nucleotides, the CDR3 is TGTGCCAGCAGTTACAGAGGAGCCAGAGATACGCAGTATTTT. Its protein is CASSYRGARDTQYF.

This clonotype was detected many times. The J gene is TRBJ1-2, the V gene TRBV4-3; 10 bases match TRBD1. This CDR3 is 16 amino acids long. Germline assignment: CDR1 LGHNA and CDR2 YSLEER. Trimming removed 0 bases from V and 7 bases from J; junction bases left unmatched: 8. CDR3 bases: TGCGCCAGCAGCCAAGATCGGTTCGGGGACAGGGGTGGCTACACCTTC. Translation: CASSQDRFGDRGGYTF.

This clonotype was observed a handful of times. Here the CDR3 reads CSARSSPAGTHEQYF. The CDR3 coding sequence is TGCAGTGCTAGGTCTTCTCCGGCAGGAACCCACGAGCAGTACTTC. This chain joins TRBV20-1 and TRBJ2-7; D unresolved. Germline lookup yields CDR1 DFQATT and CDR2 SNEGSKA (reference sequence). The CDR3 has 15 amino acids. V lost 3 bases and J 5 bases, leaving 20 bases between the germline ends.